These T cell receptor beta chains were read from a single sample in a study of T-cell reconstitution after alpha-beta-depleted transplantation in children. TCRdb passed the PCR reads through MiXCR, listing each CDR3 protein once. The sample includes some 590,000 distinct CDR3 sequences, roughly 10% seen only once; the top ten take less than 5%. The sequenced sample was PBMCs from the stem cell graft donor, obtained from the stem cell graft. Receptors were obtained from a human donor who donated a stem cell graft to a child with acute myeloid leukemia. CDR3s include the opening cysteine and the closing phenylalanine or tryptophan. The order of the fields is D gene, CDR3 length, clone size, J gene, V gene, CDR3 DNA, CDR3 protein. A D gene is named only where the DNA matches it firmly. Clone size, where shown, is once, few, many, or a class for clones that have expanded.

>TRBD2|15|few|TRBJ2-1|TRBV20-1
TGCAGTGCTAGATCAGGGAGGGGCTCCTACAATGAGCAGTTCTTC
CSARSGRGSYNEQFF
>TRBD1|15|NA|TRBJ2-5|TRBV5-5
TGTGCCAGCAGCTTAGGACAGGGGGCAATAGAGACCCAGTACTTC
CASSLGQGAIETQYF
>NA|15|many|TRBJ2-3|TRBV6-5
TGTGCCAGCAGTTCCCTAGCGCCTGGGGCAGATACGCAGTATTTT
CASSSLAPGADTQYF
>NA|15|many|TRBJ2-7|TRBV9
TGTGCCAGCAGCGTAGGCGGCCAGGGGACGTACGAGCAGTACTTC
CASSVGGQGTYEQYF
>NA|15|NA|TRBJ1-2|TRBV4-2
TGTGCCAGCAGCCAAGATACAGTGAACATCTATGGCTACACCTTC
CASSQDTVNIYGYTF
>NA|17|few|TRBJ2-1|TRBV6-1
TGTGCCAGCAGTGAAGGGGGGGGGCTAGTCGTTCCCAATGAGCAGTTCTTC
CASSEGGGLVVPNEQFF
>NA|21|few|TRBJ2-3|TRBV7-3
TGTGCCAGCAGCTTAACTTTGGGTGAGGAGGAGAGACATACCGCTCGAGATACGCAGTATTTT
CASSLTLGEEERHTARDTQYF
>NA|14|few|TRBJ1-3|TRBV20-1
TGCAGTGCTAGAGGACAGATCTCTGGAAACACCATATATTTT
CSARGQISGNTIYF
>NA|13|few|TRBJ1-1|TRBV29-1
TGCAGCGTTGTATGGCGGTTGAACACTGAAGCTTTCTTT
CSVVWRLNTEAFF
>NA|13|many|TRBJ2-7|TRBV9
TGTGCCAGCAGCTTAGCCCCCAACTACGAGCAGTACTTC
CASSLAPNYEQYF
>TRBD2|15|NA|TRBJ2-1|TRBV29-1
TGCAGCGTTGAACGGCGGGAGCGCTCCTACAATGAGCAGTTCTTC
CSVERRERSYNEQFF
>TRBD1|12|NA|TRBJ1-2|TRBV7-8
TGTGCCAGCACACGACAGGGGGATGGCTACACCTTC
CASTRQGDGYTF
>NA|14|few|TRBJ2-5|TRBV29-1
TGCAGCGCCTCGGGACGGTTGTACCAAGAGACCCAGTACTTC
CSASGRLYQETQYF
>TRBD2|17|NA|TRBJ2-7|TRBV27
TGTGCCAGCAGTTTAAGGACTCGGACTAGCGGGGGCCACGAGCAGTACTTC
CASSLRTRTSGGHEQYF
>NA|11|few|TRBJ2-7|TRBV5-1
TGCGCCAGCAGCTTTGGGCAAGAGCAGTACTTC
CASSFGQEQYF
>NA|17|many|TRBJ2-7|TRBV5-1
TGCGCCAGCAGCTTGGGGGGGCCTAGCTTCCCACCTAGGGAGCAGTACTTC
CASSLGGPSFPPREQYF
>TRBD2|16|NA|TRBJ2-3|TRBV10-3
TGTGCCATCAGTGATTCGACTAGCGGGCTTCGGGATACGCAGTATTTT
CAISDSTSGLRDTQYF
>TRBD2|18|NA|TRBJ2-1|TRBV6-2/TRBV6-3
TGTGCCACCGGAGATAATAGCGGGGCCTTACCTTCCTACAATGAGCAGTTCTTC
CATGDNSGALPSYNEQFF
>TRBD2|15|many|TRBJ2-2|TRBV7-3
TGTGCCAGCAGCGACGGACTAGCGGGAGCCGGGGAGCTGTTTTTT
CASSDGLAGAGELFF
>NA|11|few|TRBJ1-2|TRBV20-1
TGCAGTGCTCATGGACCTTATGGCTACACCTTC
CSAHGPYGYTF
>NA|15|few|TRBJ1-4|TRBV7-8
TGTGCCAGCAGCTTAGGCCAGGTGCTTAATGAAAAACTGTTTTTT
CASSLGQVLNEKLFF
>NA|13|many|TRBJ1-6|TRBV12-3/TRBV12-4
TGTGCCAGCAGTATCGGGACCCATTCACCCCTCCACTTT
CASSIGTHSPLHF
>TRBD2|16|few|TRBJ2-7|TRBV7-2
TGTGCCAGCAGCTCCCACAGACTAGCGGGATCCTACGAGCAGTACTTC
CASSSHRLAGSYEQYF
>TRBD1|15|many|TRBJ1-4|TRBV4-3
TGCGCCAGCAGCCCTAGGGACAGGATATCTGAAAAACTGTTTTTT
CASSPRDRISEKLFF
>NA|12|few|TRBJ2-7|TRBV6-2/TRBV6-3
TGTGCCAGCAGCCTCAGTAAATCCGAGCAGTACTTC
CASSLSKSEQYF
>NA|13|NA|TRBJ2-1|TRBV20-1
TGCAGTGCTACCGGCAGCTCCTACAATGAGCAGTTCTTC
CSATGSSYNEQFF
>TRBD2|16|NA|TRBJ2-7|TRBV28
TGTGCCAGCAGTTCCCGACTAGCGGGAGACGTGGGCGAGCAGTACTTC
CASSSRLAGDVGEQYF
>NA|16|few|TRBJ1-5|TRBV19
TGTGCCAGTAGTACGCTCCTCACAGGGCTACACCAGCCCCAGCATTTT
CASSTLLTGLHQPQHF
>NA|15|many|TRBJ2-1|TRBV7-2
TGTGCCAGCAGCGAAGCCCGGGGCGGTATAGGTGAGCAGTTCTTC
CASSEARGGIGEQFF
>NA|13|many|TRBJ1-2|TRBV29-1
TGCAGCGCGACCCCGAGTCCTGCGGTGGGCTACACCTTC
CSATPSPAVGYTF
>TRBD2|16|NA|TRBJ2-3|TRBV6-1
TGTGCCAGCAGCAGGGGACTAGCGGATTTCACAGATACGCAGTATTTT
CASSRGLADFTDTQYF
>NA|14|few|TRBJ2-5|TRBV5-1
TGCGCCAGCAGCAGGGGGACACTCCAAGAGACCCAGTACTTC
CASSRGTLQETQYF
>NA|17|NA|TRBJ1-1|TRBV7-9
TGTGCCAGCAGCTTAGACAAAAGCCTCGGATGGGTCACTGAAGCTTTCTTT
CASSLDKSLGWVTEAFF
>TRBD2|14|few|TRBJ2-3|TRBV5-1
TGCGCCAGCGGGAGCGGGATGTTTACAGATACGCAGTATTTT
CASGSGMFTDTQYF
>NA|11|NA|TRBJ2-4|TRBV29-1
TGCAGCGTTGAACAGGGATCCATTCAGTACTTC
CSVEQGSIQYF
>NA|13|few|TRBJ2-1|TRBV20-1
TGCAGTGCTAGAGAAAGGGGGTTGGGGCTTCTGTTCTTC
CSARERGLGLLFF
>NA|14|few|TRBJ1-4|TRBV19
TGTGCCAGTAGTCGGGCAGGCACATCCGAAAAACTGTTTTTT
CASSRAGTSEKLFF
>TRBD2|14|NA|TRBJ2-1|TRBV10-3
TGTGCCATCAGTGTGGCGGGAGGCCGGGGTGAGCAGTTCTTC
CAISVAGGRGEQFF
>NA|14|NA|TRBJ2-3|TRBV7-6
TGTGCCAGCAGACTAGCCCCACAGACAGATACGCAGTATTTT
CASRLAPQTDTQYF
>TRBD1|15|many|TRBJ1-5|TRBV10-3
TGTGCCACCGCGCCTGCAGGGGGTGGTAATCAGCCCCAGCATTTT
CATAPAGGGNQPQHF
>NA|11|few|TRBJ1-1|TRBV29-1
TGCAGCTCCGGCGGGTTCAATGAAGCTTTCTTT
CSSGGFNEAFF
>NA|14|few|TRBJ2-7|TRBV4-3
TGCGCCAGCAGCCAAGAGGGGGACGGCTACGAGCAGTACTTC
CASSQEGDGYEQYF
>TRBD2|14|NA|TRBJ2-7|TRBV28
TGTGCCAGCAGTTTCCGCGGGAGTGCTACGGGGCAGTACTTC
CASSFRGSATGQYF
>NA|15|few|TRBJ1-2|TRBV29-1
TGCAGCGTTGGGGGGGCAAGGGACACTAACTATGGCTACACCTTC
CSVGGARDTNYGYTF
>TRBD1|14|few|TRBJ2-7|TRBV20-1
TGCAGTGCTAGAAGACAGGGAAGGCTAAACGAGCAGTACTTC
CSARRQGRLNEQYF
>NA|15|few|TRBJ2-1|TRBV4-2
TGTGCCAGCAGCCAAACGGAGGGGGTCTACAATGAGCAGTTCTTC
CASSQTEGVYNEQFF
>TRBD2|15|few|TRBJ2-4|TRBV7-2
TGTGCCAGCAGCTTAAGGACTAGCGGGAGGGACATTCAGTACTTC
CASSLRTSGRDIQYF
>NA|14|few|TRBJ1-1|TRBV7-9
TGTGCCAGCCGTCCGCCCGTATTGAACACTGAAGCTTTCTTT
CASRPPVLNTEAFF
>NA|14|few|TRBJ2-5|TRBV7-9
TGTGCCAGCAGCTTAAATTCCCGGGAAGAGACCCAGTACTTC
CASSLNSREETQYF
>NA|18|NA|TRBJ2-3|TRBV5-1
TGCGCCAGCAGCTTGGCGGTCGGCGGAATTCAAGTGCGAGATACGCAGTATTTT
CASSLAVGGIQVRDTQYF
>NA|16|NA|TRBJ2-1|TRBV28
TGTGCCAGCAGCTCAGCTCTAGTGGTAGCTTACAATGAGCAGTTCTTC
CASSSALVVAYNEQFF
>NA|15|few|TRBJ2-7|TRBV5-5
TGTGCCAGCAGCCCCCGGCGTAGTTATGAGGACGAGCAGTACTTC
CASSPRRSYEDEQYF
>NA|14|few|TRBJ2-3|TRBV5-1
TGCGCCAGCAGCCGCGGTTGGAGCACAGATACGCAGTATTTT
CASSRGWSTDTQYF